This entry concerns a single T cell receptor beta chain. The antigen is unknown. The data originate from a study of Ad26.COV2.S vaccination and SARS-CoV-2 variants. Treatment described: roughly 20 received Ad26.COV2.S at low or high dose, single or two shots; five or six received placebo; per-sample allocation not given. Sample collection was performed on day 63 after the first vaccine or placebo injection. The V and J ends lost 5 bases and 6 bases, in that order; junction bases with no gene match: 6. CDR1 and CDR2 (germline): SEHNR, FQNEAQ (reference sequence). The CDR3 runs 15 residues. This table comes from immunoSEQ multiplex PCR, and its TCRdb copy is limited to in-frame clones, with some not included. The table records some 460,000 clones, 80% to 90% of them present only once. Study-level points and caveats: Recipients of vaccine and of placebo showed similar breadth of their non-spike TCR repertoires.

The receptor was derived from a person between 18 and 65 years old who received the Ad26.COV2.S COVID-19 vaccine or a placebo. The chain employs TRBV7-9 and TRBJ2-3; TRBD2 matches 12 bases. The starting material was peripheral blood, obtained in a trial of Ad26.COV2.S vaccine versus placebo. The CDR3 is CASSASGGAPDTQYF. In DNA form, the CDR3 reads TGTGCCAGCAGCGCTAGCGGGGGGGCCCCTGATACGCAGTATTTT.